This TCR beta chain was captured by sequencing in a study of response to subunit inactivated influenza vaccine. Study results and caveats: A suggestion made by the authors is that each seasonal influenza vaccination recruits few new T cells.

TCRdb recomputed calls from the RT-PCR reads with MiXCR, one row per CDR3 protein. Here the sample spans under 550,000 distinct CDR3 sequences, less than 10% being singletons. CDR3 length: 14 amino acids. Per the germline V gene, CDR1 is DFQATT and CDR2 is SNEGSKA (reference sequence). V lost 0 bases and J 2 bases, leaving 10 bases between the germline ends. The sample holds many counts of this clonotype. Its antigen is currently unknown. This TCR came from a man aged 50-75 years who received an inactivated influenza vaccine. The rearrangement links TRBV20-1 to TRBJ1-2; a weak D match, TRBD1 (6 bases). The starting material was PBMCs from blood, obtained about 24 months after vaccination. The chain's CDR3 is CSARDIQGNYGYTF. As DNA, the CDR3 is TGCAGTGCTAGAGATATACAGGGCAACTATGGCTACACCTTC.